This record covers a single T cell receptor (beta chain). Its antigen is unknown. No quality values exist for individual bases; no much larger clone is one base distant. This sample is drawn from a study of OX40 agonist ivuxolimab in advanced cancers. Looking at the study overall: The costimulatory receptor OX40 (CD134) was targeted by ivuxolimab, a fully human IgG2 agonistic monoclonal antibody. Of the roughly 50 dose-escalation patients, hepatocellular carcinoma was present in roughly 19, melanoma in approximately 15, renal cell carcinoma in 9 and head and neck cancer in 9. Peripheral TCRbeta sequencing aimed to test whether ivuxolimab altered TCR sequence diversity and caused clonal T-cell expansion. The monotherapy dose-escalation portion (N of about 52 patients) of the phase I ivuxolimab trial is reported in the paper. Prior anti-PD-1, anti-PD-L1 or anti-CTLA-4 therapy was permitted, and 40% to 50% of dose-escalation patients had received checkpoint inhibitors. The dose-escalation cohort was approximately 83% male with a mean age of around 62 years, ranging from roughly 20 to 80. Partial responses occurred in three dose-escalation patients, of whom one had hepatocellular carcinoma and two had cutaneous melanoma. Intravenous ivuxolimab was administered to patients every 2 weeks at six dose levels: 0.01, 0.1, 0.3, 1.5, 3 and 10 mg/kg.

Summary of the overall study and its limitations: The antigen specificity of the peripheral T cells that underwent clonal expansion was not determined. Partial responders in the 0.1-3.0 mg/kg groups had among the lowest normalized peripheral clonal expansion, especially among CD8+ T cells. At doses from 0.1 to 3.0 mg/kg, clonal expansion was seen in both CD4+ and CD8+ blood T cells between baseline and week 6. Low levels of normalized T-cell clonal expansion were also seen in some nonresponding patients. On average, CD8+ T cells showed more expanded clones than CD4+ T cells after ivuxolimab.

To sequence the TCRbeta CDR3 region, genomic DNA was isolated from the sorted cells. The immunoSEQ Assay was used for sequencing of TCRbeta CDR3 regions. TCRdb retrieved this table from immuneACCESS and kept in-frame rearrangements only. Not all clones are present; in checked studies, unresolved V genes account for under half, and no reason is known for the remainder. The sample includes about 50,000 clones, with around 84% observed a single time. The top ten constitute 0.5% to 0.7% of the sample. According to the germline V gene (reference sequence), CDR1 reads PRHDT and CDR2 reads FYEKMQ. Including the terminal cysteine and phenylalanine, the CDR3 comprises 14 residues. The CDR3 DNA has 42 bases and is translated from base 1. V is shortened by 5 bases, J by 0 bases, and the region joining them spans 10 bases. Patients with autoimmune disease history or receiving systemic immunosuppression were excluded from the trial. Peripheral blood for TCR sequencing was collected from all dose cohorts at baseline, on cycle 4 day 1, and on cycle 7 day 1. The samples were taken from a phase I, first-in-human, multicenter, open-label dose-escalation trial of ivuxolimab. Adults with locally advanced or metastatic head and neck squamous cell, hepatocellular, melanoma or renal cell carcinoma were enrolled in the trial. Before TCR sequencing, CD4+ and CD8+ T cells were separately sorted from peripheral blood.

The source was CD4+ or CD8+ T cells sorted from blood, collected in a trial of the OX40 agonist ivuxolimab. The chain employs TRBV13 and TRBJ1-1; the D gene is not confidently resolved. The TCR sequence derives from an adult with an advanced solid tumor such as melanoma, head and neck, liver or kidney cancer. CDR3 reads: CASSPAPVNTEAFF. The DNA sequence is as follows: TGTGCCAGCAGCCCCGCCCCAGTGAACACTGAAGCTTTCTTT.